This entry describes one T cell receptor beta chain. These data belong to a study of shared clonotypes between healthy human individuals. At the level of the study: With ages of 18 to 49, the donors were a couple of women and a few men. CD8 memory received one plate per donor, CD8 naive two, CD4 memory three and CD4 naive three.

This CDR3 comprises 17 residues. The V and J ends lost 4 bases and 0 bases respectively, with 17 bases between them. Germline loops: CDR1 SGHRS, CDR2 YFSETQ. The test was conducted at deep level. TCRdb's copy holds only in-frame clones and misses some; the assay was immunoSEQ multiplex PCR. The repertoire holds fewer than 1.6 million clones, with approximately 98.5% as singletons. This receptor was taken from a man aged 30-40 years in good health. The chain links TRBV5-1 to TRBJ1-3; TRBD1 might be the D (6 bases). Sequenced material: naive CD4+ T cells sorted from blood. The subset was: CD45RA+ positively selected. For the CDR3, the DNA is TGCGCCAGCAGCCTCCGGGACACAGGATCCTCTGGAAACACCATATATTTT. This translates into CASSLRDTGSSGNTIYF.